These 25 T cell receptor beta chains were sequenced from one sample in a study of cytomegalovirus exposure and HLA in healthy donors. The PCR contained 60 Vbeta and 13 Jbeta primers. Sequenced by immunoSEQ multiplex PCR; TCRdb stores in-frame clones only, minus some. The sample carries over 70,000 clones, 80% recorded once. Material for sequencing was PBMCs. The receptors here all came from a woman aged 45 to 65 in good health and CMV-seropositive.

This chain uses TRBV18 with TRBJ1-2, with TRBD1 matching over 8 bases. The germline V gene has CDR1 KGHSH and CDR2 LQKENI. V lost 8 bases to trimming and J lost 6 bases; unmatched junction nucleotides: 8. This CDR3 region has 13 residues. CDR3 nucleotide sequence: TGTGCCAGCGTGCAGGGGGCGAGGGATGGCTACACCTTC. This gives the protein CASVQGARDGYTF.

This clone appeared once. CDR3 amino acids: CASSQGLEAPDTQYF. The CDR3 DNA is TGTGCCAGCAGCCAAGGCCTAGAAGCGCCAGATACGCAGTATTTT. The chain links TRBV4-2 to TRBJ2-3, with D uncertain. V shed 1 base and J shed 4 bases, with 12 bases lying between them. Germline V CDR1 and CDR2: LGHNA, YNFKEQ. There are 15 residues in the CDR3.

CDR3 sequence: CACSGQGGRLYEKLFF. The CDR3 nucleotides are TGTGCCTGCTCGGGACAGGGCGGTCGGTTGTATGAAAAACTGTTTTTT. V is TRBV30 and J is TRBJ1-4; 9 bases fit TRBD1. After removal of 6 bases from V and 6 bases from J, the junction contained 14 bases not matched to a gene. CDR1 GTSNPN and CDR2 SVGIG come from the germline V gene (reference sequence). The CDR3 runs to 16 residues.

The chain employs TRBV2 and TRBJ1-2; tentatively, D is TRBD1 (6 bases). The CDR3 length is 9 residues. Germline values: CDR1 SNHLY, CDR2 FYNNEI. Trimming took 10 bases from V and 10 from J, leaving 10 bases between them. In DNA, the CDR3 is TGTGCCACCGGGGGGGCCTACACCTTC. Residues: CATGGAYTF.

This clone was found a few times. The chain combines TRBV5-4 with TRBJ1-1; tentative D call: TRBD1 (5 bases). The CDR3 is 15 residues long. V lost 4 bases and J lost 0, with 13 bases in between. CDR1 and CDR2 from the germline V gene are SGHNT and YYREEE (reference sequence). CDR3 nucleotide sequence: TGTGCCAGCAGCGCACCGCGGGGGATGAACACTGAAGCTTTCTTT. Amino acids: CASSAPRGMNTEAFF.

The V call is TRBV27, the J call TRBJ2-1; tentative D call: TRBD2 (5 bases). CDR3 length: 13 residues. Germline lookup yields CDR1 MNHEY and CDR2 SMNVEV (reference sequence). The CDR3 sequence: CPRGLSSYNEQFF. The CDR3 bases are TGTCCTCGCGGACTCAGCTCCTACAATGAGCAGTTCTTC.

This chain links TRBV5-4 with TRBJ1-2, with D possibly being TRBD1 (6 bases). The CDR3 contains 15 residues. Germline lookup yields CDR1 SGHNT and CDR2 YYREEE (reference sequence). Trimming left V 1 base short and J 1 base short, with 11 bases between. Written as DNA, the CDR3 is TGTGCCAGCAGCTTGACCCAGGGGTTTAACTATGGCTACACCTTC. It codes for CASSLTQGFNYGYTF.

This clone was detected a few times. The V and J genes are TRBV11-2 and TRBJ2-1; TRBD2 aligns across 7 bases. The V gene's germline CDR1 is SGHAT and CDR2 FQNNGV. The CDR3 loop spans 14 amino acids. After removal of 5 bases from V and 6 bases from J, the junction contained 7 bases not matched to a gene. The CDR3 DNA reads TGTGCCAGCAGCCCCCAAGCGGGGCCCAATGAGCAGTTCTTC. Amino acid sequence: CASSPQAGPNEQFF.

This clone came up once. V usage is TRBV30 and J usage is TRBJ1-6, with TRBD1 as a possible D gene (6 bases). Between the trimmed V and J ends, which lost 7 bases and 5 bases, there was a span of 18 bases. Germline assignment: CDR1 GTSNPN and CDR2 SVGIG (reference sequence). The CDR3 contains 15 residues. CDR3 bases: TGTGCCTCCCCCGCGGGAGGGGGGAATAATTCACCCCTCCACTTT. The encoded protein is CASPAGGGNNSPLHF.

The chain is built from TRBV25-1 and TRBJ1-1; TRBD1 is a possible D gene (6 bases). The germline V and J ends were trimmed by 5 bases and 6 bases, with 13 bases remaining between them. The CDR3 consists of 13 residues. CDR1 MGHDK and CDR2 SYGVNS come from the germline V gene. Here the CDR3 DNA reads TGTGCCAGCAGTTGGGGGGGGCAGTCTGAAGCTTTCTTT. Translation gives CASSWGGQSEAFF. The whole variable domain, filled in from reference TRBV25-1 and TRBJ1-1, reads EADIYQTPRYLVIGTGKKITLECSQTMGHDKMYWYQQDPGMELHLIHYSYGVNSTEKGDLSSESTVSRIRTEHFPLTLESARPSHTSQYLCASSWGGQSEAFFGQGTRLTVV.

V and J are TRBV23-1 and TRBJ1-6, with 7 positions matching TRBD1. TRBV23-1 is an ORF; its function is uncertain. Germline trimming cut 8 bases from V and 8 bases from J; bases unmatched to any gene: 6. The CDR3 has 13 residues. The CDR3 coding sequence is TGCGCCAGCCTGACAGGGTTTTATTCACCCCTCCACTTT. Translated, it gives CASLTGFYSPLHF.

The genes are TRBV11-1 and TRBJ2-7, with 7 bases matching TRBD2. Germline loops: CDR1 SGHAT, CDR2 FQDESV (reference sequence). The CDR3 totals 14 residues. The trim removed 5 bases at V and 0 bases at J, leaving 4 bases unmatched. CDR3 in amino acids: CASSSTSDSYEQYV. CDR3 nucleotide sequence: TGTGCCAGCAGCAGTACTAGCGACTCCTACGAGCAGTACGTC.

The V and J genes are TRBV25-1 and TRBJ2-2; D may be TRBD2 (6 bases). Germline loops: CDR1 MGHDK, CDR2 SYGVNS. The CDR3 runs to 14 residues. Trimming took off 6 bases at V and 3 bases at J, with 11 bases between the two ends. The CDR3 DNA reads TGTGCCAGCAGCTACCGGGGGTACACCGGGGAGCTGTTTTTT. It codes for CASSYRGYTGELFF.

A remark on this clone: At one of its ends the junction is not consistent with the germline gene, which may arise from a read error. This chain joins TRBV7-9 and TRBJ2-1, with a possible D match to TRBD2 (7 bases). The CDR3 spans 16 residues. Germline-derived CDR1 and CDR2 are SEHNR and FQNEAQ (reference sequence). DNA of the CDR3: TGTTCCAGCAGCTTAGAAAGGGGGGGCGGGGCCCATGAGCAGTTCTTC. Translating gives CSSSLERGGGAHEQFF.

The rearrangement links TRBV7-2 to TRBJ2-3, with 9 bases identical to TRBD2. The V gene's germline CDR1 is SGHTA and CDR2 FQGNSA. V gave up 6 bases and J gave up 2 bases; unmatched junction bases: 6. CDR3 length: 15 amino acids. DNA of the CDR3: TGTGCCAGCAGTCCGGGCGGGAGGGCCACAGATACGCAGTATTTT. Its translation: CASSPGGRATDTQYF.

Worth noting for this clone: The junction shows a germline mismatch at one end, possibly a read error. The rearrangement links TRBV11-2 to TRBJ1-3; D uncertain. CDR1 and CDR2 from the germline V gene are SGHAT and FQNNGV. This CDR3 spans 15 amino acids. CDR3 sequence (DNA): TGTGCCAACAGCTTAGATGGCGCGGGGGGAAACACCATATATTTT. It encodes CANSLDGAGGNTIYF.

The chain has TRBV6-8 and TRBJ1-5; TRBD1 might be the D (6 bases). Germline loops: CDR1 MNHGY, CDR2 SAAAGT. Trimming took 2 bases from V and 6 from J, leaving 20 bases between them. The CDR3 is 17 residues long. CDR3 sequence reads: CASSYDRTARSGQPQHF. CDR3 DNA: TGTGCCAGCAGTTACGACCGGACAGCGAGAAGCGGTCAGCCCCAGCATTTT.

This clone has just one count. This chain uses TRBV11-3 with TRBJ2-1; perhaps TRBD1 as D (5 bases). Germline lookup yields CDR1 SGHNT and CDR2 YENEEA. The CDR3 length is 17 residues. The V and J ends lost 3 bases and 4 bases respectively, with 19 bases between them. CDR3: CASSFLLHGKGYNEQFF. The DNA of the CDR3 is TGTGCCAGCAGCTTCTTATTACATGGAAAGGGGTACAATGAGCAGTTCTTC.

This chain uses TRBV29-1 with TRBJ1-1; D may be TRBD1 (6 bases). Germline-derived CDR1 and CDR2 are SQVTM and ANQGSEA. Trimming removed 7 bases from V and 5 bases from J, with 8 bases in between. CDR3 size: 10 residues. For the CDR3, the DNA is TGCAGCGCAGGGGAGACTGAAGCTTTCTTT. Translation gives CSAGETEAFF.

This chain joins TRBV7-6 and TRBJ1-4; D may be TRBD1 (5 bases). There are 15 residues in the CDR3. The V gene's germline CDR1 is SGHVS and CDR2 FNYEAQ. V dropped 2 bases and J dropped 8 bases, with 15 bases sitting between them. The CDR3 reads CASSLYGQGEEKLFF. The DNA for the CDR3 is TGTGCCAGCAGCTTATACGGCCAGGGTGAGGAAAAACTGTTTTTT.

This rearrangement joins TRBV5-1 to TRBJ1-2, with unresolved D. CDR1 and CDR2 (germline): SGHRS, YFSETQ. V lost 4 bases and J 4 bases, leaving 17 bases between the germline ends. The CDR3 is 15 amino acids. As DNA, the CDR3 is TGCGCCAGCAGCCCGGGGATCGGCCGCCGCTATGGCTACACCTTC. Protein: CASSPGIGRRYGYTF.

This chain uses TRBV10-3 with TRBJ2-5; TRBD1 aligns across 9 bases. Germline trimming cut 6 bases from V and 4 bases from J; bases unmatched to any gene: 6. This CDR3 is 14 amino acids long. Germline CDR1 reads ENHRY; CDR2 reads SYGVKD. The CDR3 DNA sequence: TGTGCCATCAGGGAAGGGGACAGGGTAGAGACCCAGTACTTC. Translated, it gives CAIREGDRVETQYF.

The rearrangement links TRBV5-1 to TRBJ1-2, with D unclear. There are 14 residues in the CDR3. CDR1 and CDR2 from the germline V gene are SGHRS and YFSETQ. V lost 0 bases and J 5 bases, leaving 11 bases between the germline ends. In nucleotides, the CDR3 is TGCGCCAGCAGCTTGGGCGGACTACAGTATGGCTACACCTTC. Translation: CASSLGGLQYGYTF.

This chain connects TRBV5-1 to TRBJ2-2; D possibly corresponds to TRBD1 (5 bases). CDR3 length equals 14 residues. Germline CDR1 is SGHRS and CDR2 is YFSETQ. V dropped 2 bases and J dropped 1 base, with 6 bases sitting between them. DNA of the CDR3: TGCGCCAGCAGCTTTGGACAGAACACCGGGGAGCTGTTTTTT. Translation: CASSFGQNTGELFF.

This rearrangement joins TRBV5-1 to TRBJ1-1, with 10 bases fitting TRBD1. The germline CDR1 and CDR2 sequences are SGHRS and YFSETQ. V was clipped by 4 bases and J by 1 base; unmatched bases: 7. The CDR3 extends over 16 amino acids. CDR3 loop: CASSPTGQGSNTEAFF. In DNA form, the CDR3 reads TGCGCCAGCAGCCCGACGGGACAGGGGTCGAACACTGAAGCTTTCTTT.